Below, one T cell receptor (beta chain) is given with its context. The sample belongs to a study of beta chain features in type 1 diabetes. Germline V gene data show CDR1 as SGHVS and CDR2 as FQNEAQ. The J segment lost 5 bases and the V segment lost 4 bases, leaving 6 bases of the junction unmatched. The CDR3 runs to 14 residues. Expressed TCRB transcripts were sequenced because the isolated RNA had all been reverse transcribed beforehand. Sequencing used immunoSEQ multiplex PCR; TCRdb keeps in-frame clones, though not all of them. Of more than 120,000 clones listed, more than 9% are singletons. The rearrangement links TRBV7-8 to TRBJ2-5; TRBD2 matches at 8 bases. This sequence originates from a man aged 18 to 30 in good health. Sequenced: naive CD4+ T cells from blood. This CDR3 is CASSSSGGGETQYF. CDR3 coding DNA: TGTGCCAGCAGCTCCAGCGGGGGTGGGGAGACCCAGTACTTC.